The present TCR beta chain was sequenced within a study of blood T cell repertoires in COVID-19 (dated by TCRdb to the early 2020s). In the study overall: The collaborator samples originated in the United States, Italy and Spain and spanned the acute and convalescent phases of COVID-19. The prospective study material was composed of cDNA or gDNA derived from T cells, B-cell-depleted T cells, or PBMCs. The dataset comprised deeply sampled blood TCRbeta repertoires from subjects exposed to, actively infected with, or recovered from COVID-19. A freely available public database, intended as a resource for researchers studying the immune response to SARS-CoV-2, is where the repertoires were released. The samples were drawn from the first 160 participants of the ongoing ImmuneRACE study and from 950 to 1,500 subjects provided by 6 global collaborators. Nearly every sample came with metadata listing a de-identified subject ID, COVID-19 status, age in years and sex. Where available, HLA class I and class II types were taken from metadata supplied by the sample provider and were not determined by assay-based typing. Overall study outcomes, separate from this receptor: The amount of clinical and demographic metadata varied by source and participant and was provided uncurated.

The collaborating institutions used their own protocols to collect whole blood in K2EDTA tubes. For TCRbeta analysis, collaborators shipped samples in one of three forms: frozen whole blood, isolated PBMCs, or DNA extracted from either of those sample types. Reading the germline V gene gives CDR1 SGHRS and CDR2 YFSETQ. Its CDR3 holds 15 amino acids, cysteine through phenylalanine. Only the CDR3 portion is preserved as DNA: 45 bases, with reading frame beginning at the first base. The V end loses 1 base and the J end loses 1 base, and a stretch of 11 bases separates them. This clone showed up just once. Its target antigen remains unknown. Nothing much larger sits one base from this clone, and base qualities are not available. TCRbeta CDR3 regions were amplified from genomic DNA by means of the immunoSEQ Assay, a bias-controlled multiplex PCR. Per the original workflow: The number of nucleated cells in each sample was estimated from the amplification of reference gene primers within the assay. To quantify the absolute abundance of each unique TCRbeta CDR3 rearrangement, sequence reads were collapsed and filtered. For each sample, productive Simpson clonality was calculated as the square root of Simpson's diversity index over productive rearrangements. Here the immuneACCESS table is served through TCRdb, limited to in-frame sequences with V and J called. Missing clones are a known gap in these copies; in checked studies unresolved V genes cover under half, and the rest lacks a known reason. Clonal size and the V and J genes are those of that table, whereas D and trimming came from the DNA. The sample table lists roughly 80,000 clones, about four fifths of them with a count of one. The ten largest account for 9% of the sample.

Recombination joined TRBV5-1 with TRBJ2-5; too little of a D gene remains to name it. The TCR was taken from a human donor in a cohort sampled during active COVID-19. Sequencing input: peripheral blood. At the DNA level, the sequence is TGCGCCAGCAGCTTGTCGAACCCTACCCAAGAGACCCAGTACTTC. This encodes CASSLSNPTQETQYF.